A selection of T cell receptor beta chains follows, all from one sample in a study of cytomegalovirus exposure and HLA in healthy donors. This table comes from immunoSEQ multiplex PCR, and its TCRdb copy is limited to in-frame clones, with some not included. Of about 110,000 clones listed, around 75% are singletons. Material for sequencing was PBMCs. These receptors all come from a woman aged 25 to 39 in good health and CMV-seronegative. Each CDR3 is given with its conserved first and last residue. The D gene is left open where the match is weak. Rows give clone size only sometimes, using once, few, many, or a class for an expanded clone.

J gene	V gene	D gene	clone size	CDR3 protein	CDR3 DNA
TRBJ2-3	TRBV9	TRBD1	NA	CASSAGTGRTDTQYF	TGTGCCAGCAGCGCCGGGACAGGCAGAACAGATACGCAGTATTTT
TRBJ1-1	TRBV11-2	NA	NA	CASSPLHKGVYTEAFF	TGTGCCAGCAGCCCGTTACACAAGGGAGTGTACACTGAAGCTTTCTTT
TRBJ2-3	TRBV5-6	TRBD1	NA	CASSFRTGGGMDTQYF	TGTGCCAGCAGCTTCAGGACAGGGGGTGGGATGGATACGCAGTATTTT
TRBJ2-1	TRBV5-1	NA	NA	CASSPDSNSYNEQFF	TGCGCCAGCAGCCCGGACAGTAACTCCTACAATGAGCAGTTCTTC
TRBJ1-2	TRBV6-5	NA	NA	CASSPERTLSDGYTF	TGTGCCAGCAGCCCGGAACGGACACTCAGCGATGGCTACACCTTC
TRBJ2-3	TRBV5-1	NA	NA	CASSLPGTLRDTQYF	TGCGCCAGCAGCCTACCCGGGACACTCCGGGATACGCAGTATTTT
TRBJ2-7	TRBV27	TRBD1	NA	CASSLGDRYEQYF	TGTGCCAGCAGTTTAGGGGACAGATACGAGCAGTACTTC
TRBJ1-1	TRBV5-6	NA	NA	CASSLEGGQTEAFF	TGTGCCAGCAGCTTGGAAGGCGGACAAACTGAAGCTTTCTTT
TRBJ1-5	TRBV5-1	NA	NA	CASSLVYGANQPQHF	TGCGCCAGCAGCTTAGTATACGGAGCCAATCAGCCCCAGCATTTT
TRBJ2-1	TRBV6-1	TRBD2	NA	CATDGGKYNEQFF	TGTGCCACGGACGGGGGGAAATACAATGAGCAGTTCTTC
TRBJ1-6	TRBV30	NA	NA	CAWSAWSSYNSPLHF	TGTGCCTGGAGCGCGTGGAGCTCCTATAATTCACCCCTCCACTTT
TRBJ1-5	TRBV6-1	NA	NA	CASSEAFVPAGLIMWPQHF	TGTGCCAGCAGTGAAGCGTTTGTTCCGGCAGGGCTCATCATGTGGCCCCAGCATTTT
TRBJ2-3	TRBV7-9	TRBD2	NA	CATIKSAGGADTQYF	TGTGCCACCATCAAGTCGGCGGGGGGGGCAGATACGCAGTATTTT
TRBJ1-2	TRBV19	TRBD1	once	CASGVTGTGLGYTF	TGTGCCAGTGGGGTAACCGGGACAGGGCTTGGCTACACCTTC
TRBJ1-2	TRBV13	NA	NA	CASSSTAGWSSYTF	TGTGCCAGCAGCTCAACCGCGGGGTGGTCAAGCTACACCTTC
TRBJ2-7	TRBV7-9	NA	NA	CASSLGGVGEQYF	TGTGCCAGCAGCTTGGGGGGAGTGGGCGAGCAGTACTTC
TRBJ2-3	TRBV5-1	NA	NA	CASSLSGGVDTQYF	TGCGCCAGCAGCTTGTCGGGGGGCGTGGATACGCAGTATTTT
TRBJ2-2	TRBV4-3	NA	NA	CASSQELEGRRTGELFF	TGCGCCAGCAGCCAAGAATTGGAGGGCAGGAGGACCGGGGAGCTGTTTTTT
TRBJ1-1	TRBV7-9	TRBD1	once	CASSSGQGNTEAFF	TGTGCCAGCAGCTCGGGACAGGGGAACACTGAAGCTTTCTTT
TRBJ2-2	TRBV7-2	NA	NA	CASSPGLAGELFF	TGTGCCAGCAGCCCAGGACTCGCCGGGGAGCTGTTTTTT
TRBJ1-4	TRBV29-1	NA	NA	CSVGSGGLGGGKLFF	TGCAGCGTTGGATCGGGAGGACTAGGAGGCGGAAAACTGTTTTTT
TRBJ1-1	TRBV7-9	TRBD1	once	CASSGGQGADTEAFF	TGTGCCAGCAGCGGGGGACAGGGGGCCGACACTGAAGCTTTCTTT
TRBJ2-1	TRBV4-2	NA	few	CASSARLKFDEQFF	TGTGCCAGCAGCGCCCGACTAAAATTCGATGAGCAGTTCTTC
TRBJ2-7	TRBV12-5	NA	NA	CASGRSGTTYEQYF	TGTGCTAGTGGTCGATCCGGGACAACCTACGAGCAGTACTTC
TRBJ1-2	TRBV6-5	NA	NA	CASSYRQGRNYGYTF	TGTGCCAGCAGTTATCGGCAGGGGCGGAACTATGGCTACACCTTC
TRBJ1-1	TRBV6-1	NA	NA	CASSEEGWGWTEAFF	TGTGCCAGCAGTGAGGAGGGGTGGGGGTGGACTGAAGCTTTCTTT
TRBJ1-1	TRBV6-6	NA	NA	CASSYSVGVTEAFF	TGTGCCAGCAGTTACTCGGTAGGGGTGACTGAAGCTTTCTTT
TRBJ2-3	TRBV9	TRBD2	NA	CASSPLRGGSTDTQYF	TGTGCCAGCAGCCCCCTTCGCGGGGGAAGCACAGATACGCAGTATTTT
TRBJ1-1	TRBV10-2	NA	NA	CASSDGTEAFF	TGCGCCAGCAGTGACGGGACTGAAGCTTTCTTT
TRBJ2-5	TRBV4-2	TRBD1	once	CASRYRDRGWEGTQYF	TGTGCCAGCAGATACAGGGACAGGGGGTGGGAAGGGACCCAGTACTTC
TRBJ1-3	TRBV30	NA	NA	CAWSELRFSGNTIYF	TGTGCCTGGAGTGAATTGAGGTTCTCTGGAAACACCATATATTTT
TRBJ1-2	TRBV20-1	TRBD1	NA	CSADRVDTF	TGCAGTGCCGACAGGGTCGACACCTTC
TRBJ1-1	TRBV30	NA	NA	CAWSGPGKYTEAFF	TGTGCCTGGAGCGGACCCGGGAAGTACACTGAAGCTTTCTTT
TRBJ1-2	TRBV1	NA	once	CTSSQFDREWGYTF	TGCACCAGCAGCCAGTTCGACAGGGAGTGGGGCTACACCTTC
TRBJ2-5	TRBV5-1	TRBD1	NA	CASSWTGGETQYF	TGCGCCAGCAGCTGGACAGGGGGAGAGACCCAGTACTTC
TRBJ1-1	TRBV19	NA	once	CASSVPQGGGTEAFF	TGTGCCAGTAGTGTCCCACAGGGAGGGGGCACTGAAGCTTTCTTT
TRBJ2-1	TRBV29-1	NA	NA	CSVGLSPYNEQFF	TGCAGCGTCGGACTTTCCCCCTACAATGAGCAGTTCTTC
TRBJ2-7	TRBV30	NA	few	CAWAIGGAFYEQYF	TGTGCCTGGGCTATAGGGGGGGCGTTCTACGAGCAGTACTTC
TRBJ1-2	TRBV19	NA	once	CASHRQGWGYTF	TGTGCCAGCCACCGGCAGGGTTGGGGCTACACCTTC
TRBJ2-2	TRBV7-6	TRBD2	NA	CASSLEPAGGLNTGELFF	TGTGCCAGCAGCTTAGAACCAGCGGGGGGCCTTAACACCGGGGAGCTGTTTTTT
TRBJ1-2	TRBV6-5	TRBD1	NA	CASRRQGQLYGYTF	TGTGCCAGCAGGCGGCAGGGACAGCTCTATGGCTACACCTTC
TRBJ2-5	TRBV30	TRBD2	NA	CAWSVLGWAGGYQETQYF	TGTGCCTGGAGTGTACTTGGGTGGGCGGGGGGTTACCAAGAGACCCAGTACTTC
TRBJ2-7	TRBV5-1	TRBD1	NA	CASSAPTGGYDEQYF	TGCGCCAGCAGCGCTCCGACAGGGGGTTACGACGAGCAGTACTTC